This entry lists 25 T cell receptor beta chains sequenced from one sample in a study of vaccination and CD4 T cells after COVID-19. At the Johns Hopkins FTIC core, DNA taken from cultured CD4+ T cells was sequenced by way of the Oncomine TCR Beta short-read assay. MiXCR was run by TCRdb on the PCR reads, yielding one entry per CDR3 protein. The table has 3,500 to 5,000 distinct CDR3 sequences, 21% seen once. Described treatment: approximately 10-day PBMC culture with coronavirus spike peptide pools or control peptides (ViraFEST assay). These receptors lack a known antigen. This sample comprised CD4+ T cells from blood, cultured in vitro, obtained after SARS-CoV-2 vaccination. These receptors came from a human donor who had recovered from COVID-19.

This clonotype occurred once. The genes are TRBV2 and TRBJ1-2; D remains ambiguous. Germline CDR1 is SNHLY and CDR2 is FYNNEI. There are 13 residues in the CDR3. Trimming removed 4 bases from V and 4 bases from J, with 10 bases in between. CDR3 protein: CASSVHGGYGYTF. The CDR3 nucleotides read TGTGCCAGCAGTGTTCATGGCGGCTATGGCTACACCTTC.

This rearrangement joins TRBV4-1 to TRBJ2-7; tentatively, D is TRBD1 (6 bases). V lost 1 base to trimming and J lost 4 bases, with 14 bases between them. The germline V gene encodes CDR1 MGHRA and CDR2 YSYEKL. The CDR3 consists of 15 residues. As DNA, the CDR3 is TGCGCCAGCAGCCAAGGTACAGGGAAATGGTACGAGCAGTACTTC. Amino acids: CASSQGTGKWYEQYF.

This clonotype is deemed medium-sized. V usage is TRBV10-3 and J usage is TRBJ1-5; 10 nucleotides align to TRBD1. Germline-derived CDR1 and CDR2 are ENHRY and SYGVKD. The J segment lost 6 bases and the V segment lost 4 bases, leaving 6 bases of the junction unmatched. This CDR3 contains 15 residues. CDR3 DNA: TGTGCCATCAGTGGGGGACAGGGGAATGGTCAGCCCCAGCATTTT. Protein product: CAISGGQGNGQPQHF.

This clonotype was seen once. The CDR3 is CASSSRTGGEQFF. The CDR3 bases are TGCGCCAGCAGCTCAAGAACAGGGGGCGAGCAGTTCTTC. The chain joins TRBV5-1 to TRBJ2-1; 9 nucleotides agree with TRBD1. With 3 bases clipped from V and 10 bases from J, the junction kept 5 bases outside the gene matches. The length of the CDR3 is 13 residues. Germline values: CDR1 SGHRS, CDR2 YFSETQ.

This clonotype was detected a few times. J is TRBJ1-6 and V is TRBV6-2 or TRBV6-3; D perhaps matches TRBD1 (6 bases). CDR3 length: 16 amino acids. Germline loops: CDR1 MNHEY, CDR2 SVGEGT. Trimming pared 4 bases from V and 9 bases from J, leaving 19 bases between. Written as DNA, the CDR3 is TGTGCCAGCAGTTGGACGGGGGCAGGCGTCCTTTCACCCCTCCACTTT. Its translation: CASSWTGAGVLSPLHF.

This clonotype has only a few counts. Germline and junction disagree at one end, which may indicate a read error. The rearrangement joins TRBV7-3 to TRBJ2-3; D might be TRBD1 or TRBD2, each matching 5 bases. The CDR3 sequence is 13 residues long. CDR1 is SGHTA and CDR2 is FQGTGA in the germline V gene. CDR3 sequence (DNA): TGTGCCAGCAGCTACTCGGTCGGGGCTTCTTGGTCATTT. Its translation: CASSYSVGASWSF.

In this sample, this clonotype turned up a few times. The chain links TRBV10-3 to TRBJ1-6; a possible D gene is TRBD1 (6 bases). CDR3 length: 12 amino acids. Trimming shortened V by 5 bases and J by 8 bases, and 7 bases separated the two germline ends. CDR1 ENHRY and CDR2 SYGVKD come from the germline V gene. CDR3 DNA sequence: TGTGCCATCAGTAGGGGGGATTCACCCCTCCACTTT. Translation gives CAISRGDSPLHF.

This clonotype is large in the sample. V gene TRBV20-1 combines with J gene TRBJ2-1, with D perhaps given as TRBD1 or TRBD2 (5 bases each). Trimming cost V 1 base and J 0 bases, with 13 bases left between them. The CDR3 extends over 16 amino acids. CDR1 DFQATT and CDR2 SNEGSKA come from the germline V gene (reference sequence). The CDR3 here is CSARGGSPSSYNEQFF. In DNA, the CDR3 is TGCAGTGCTAGAGGGGGGTCCCCGAGCTCCTACAATGAGCAGTTCTTC.

This clonotype is labeled medium-sized (0.01 to 0.1%). This chain joins TRBV7-8 and TRBJ2-3, with 8 nucleotides matching TRBD2. This CDR3 region has 15 residues. Germline lookup yields CDR1 SGHVS and CDR2 FQNEAQ. J lost 5 bases, V lost 4 bases, and 8 bases had no gene match. This CDR3 reads CASSSHSGDQDTQYF. DNA for the CDR3: TGTGCCAGCAGCTCACATAGCGGGGACCAAGATACGCAGTATTTT.

This chain connects TRBV19 to TRBJ2-3; D is possibly TRBD2 (6 bases). CDR1 is LNHDA and CDR2 is SQIVND in the germline V gene (reference sequence). Trimming took off 6 bases at V and 0 bases at J, with 22 bases between the two ends. There are 18 residues in the CDR3. Here the CDR3 DNA reads TGTGCCAGTAGCCTGTTAGCAGCATGGGAGGAGAGCACAGATACGCAGTATTTT. Encoded protein: CASSLLAAWEESTDTQYF.

This clonotype is deemed medium-sized (0.01 to 0.1%). The chain employs TRBV20-1 and TRBJ1-6; 9 positions match TRBD1. V lost 6 bases to trimming and J lost 7 bases; unmatched junction nucleotides: 7. Germline loops: CDR1 DFQATT, CDR2 SNEGSKA (reference sequence). The CDR3 loop spans 14 amino acids. CDR3 loop: CSAPDRGGNSPLHF. CDR3 nucleotide sequence: TGCAGTGCGCCGGACAGGGGCGGAAATTCACCCCTCCACTTT.

This chain uses TRBV21-1 with TRBJ1-2; the DNA was not compared with TRBD1, the D call given in the table. TRBV21-1 is reported as a pseudogene. This CDR3 has 16 residues. CDR3 DNA: TGTGCCAGCAGCAAAGTGGCCCCGGGACAGGAATATGGCTACACCTTC. Protein: CASSKVAPGQEYGYTF.

Notes on this clonotype: Germline is not matched at one junction end, which may reflect a read error. The V gene is TRBV19, the J gene TRBJ2-5; tentatively, D is TRBD2 (7 bases). CDR3 size: 15 residues. The germline gives CDR1 LNHDA, CDR2 SQIVND (reference sequence). CDR3 amino acids: CASTPMGGGLETRYF. CDR3 nucleotides: TGTGCCAGTACGCCTATGGGAGGGGGGTTGGAGACCCGGTACTTC.

In its sample, this clonotype was seen a few times. This sequence joins TRBV7-2 and TRBJ1-5; D call uncertain. Germline values: CDR1 SGHTA, CDR2 FQGNSA. There are 12 residues in the CDR3. V lost 5 bases, J lost 6 bases, and 8 bases lay in between. The CDR3 nucleotides are TGTGCCAGCAGCCCCACGGGTCAGCCCCAGCATTTT. It specifies CASSPTGQPQHF.

The V and J genes are TRBV19 and TRBJ2-1; 12 bases agree with TRBD2. The V and J ends lost 8 bases and 9 bases, in that order; junction bases with no gene match: 11. Germline V gene lookup returns CDR1 LNHDA and CDR2 SQIVND (reference sequence). The CDR3 has 15 amino acids. CDR3 residues: CASWGSSGGAIEQFF. CDR3 in DNA: TGTGCCAGTTGGGGATCTAGCGGGGGGGCAATTGAGCAGTTCTTC.

The chain combines TRBV7-3 with TRBJ1-1; 9 bases agree with TRBD1. The V gene end was trimmed by 2 bases and the J gene end by 5 bases; junction bases not matched to a gene: 9. CDR3 size: 16 residues. Germline CDR1 and CDR2: SGHTA and FQGTGA. The CDR3 reads CASSLFGQGTSTEAFF. CDR3 nucleotides: TGTGCCAGCAGCTTATTCGGACAGGGGACGAGTACTGAAGCTTTCTTT.

V usage is TRBV21-1 and J usage is TRBJ2-3. TRBV21-1 is an annotated pseudogene. This CDR3 is built from 14 residues. The CDR3 nucleotides read TGTGCCAGCAGCAAAGGTCGGCGCACAGATACGCAGTATTTT. This gives the protein CASSKGRRTDTQYF.

V gene TRBV6-4 combines with J gene TRBJ1-2, with 7 positions matching TRBD1. The CDR3 runs 12 residues. The germline V gene has CDR1 MRHNA and CDR2 SNTAGT. The V and J ends lost 6 bases and 7 bases, in that order; junction bases with no gene match: 5. The CDR3 sequence is CASRQGSGGYTF. The DNA of the CDR3 is TGTGCCAGCAGACAGGGGAGTGGTGGCTACACCTTC.

The chain couples TRBV19 to TRBJ2-3, with no clear D. Germline lookup yields CDR1 LNHDA and CDR2 SQIVND (reference sequence). Trimming took off 7 bases at V and 3 bases at J, with 20 bases between the two ends. The CDR3 covers 16 residues. CDR3 amino acids: CASTPRPGKPTDTQYF. In DNA, the CDR3 is TGTGCCAGTACACCCAGGCCAGGCAAGCCGACAGATACGCAGTATTTT.

This sequence joins TRBV10-3 and TRBJ2-7; 11 positions match TRBD2. In germline, CDR1 is ENHRY, CDR2 SYGVKD. V lost 3 bases and J lost 3; bases outside the gene matches: 7. CDR3 length equals 16 residues. CDR3 in DNA: TGTGCCATCAGTGATGGGACTAGCGGAGGACTCTACGAGCAGTACTTC. As protein: CAISDGTSGGLYEQYF.

The chain couples TRBV9 to TRBJ2-5; D uncertain. The V end lost 2 bases, the J end lost 2 bases, and 1 base lay between the germline ends. Germline V gives CDR1 SGDLS, CDR2 YYNGEE. The CDR3 consists of 11 residues. CDR3 amino acids: CASSVQETQYF. The CDR3 DNA is TGTGCCAGCAGCGTTCAAGAGACCCAGTACTTC.

The CDR3 loop is CARGRRYGYTF. As DNA, the CDR3 is TGTGCCAGGGGACGGAGGTATGGCTACACCTTC. V gene TRBV5-3 combines with J gene TRBJ1-2; D possibly corresponds to TRBD1 (5 bases). TRBV5-3 qualifies as an ORF whose function is uncertain. This CDR3 contains 11 residues. Deletions cut 8 bases from V and 5 bases from J, with 10 bases between.

The gene calls are TRBV19 and TRBJ1-2, with D maybe TRBD1 (5 bases). The V end lost 6 bases, the J end lost 4 bases, and 15 bases lay between the germline ends. Looked up from germline, CDR1 is LNHDA and CDR2 is SQIVND (reference sequence). This CDR3 region has 14 residues. Here the CDR3 reads CASRTRDGLYGYTF. The DNA of the CDR3 is TGTGCCAGTAGGACCCGGGACGGCCTCTATGGCTACACCTTC.

As regards this clonotype: This could be a read error, since a much larger clone is one nucleotide away. The CDR3 sequence: CASSSGGGPTATEAFF. The CDR3 region has the DNA TGTGCCAGCAGCTCCGGAGGGGGACCGACGGCCACTGAAGCTTTCTTT. This chain joins TRBV7-9 and TRBJ1-1; the D gene is possibly TRBD1 (6 bases). CDR1 and CDR2 (germline): SEHNR, FQNEAQ (reference sequence). The germline V and J ends were trimmed by 4 bases and 4 bases, with 19 bases remaining between them. This CDR3 spans 16 amino acids. Full variable domain (remainder filled in from reference TRBV7-9 and TRBJ1-1): DTGVSQNPRHKITKRGQNVTFRCDPISEHNRLYWYRQTLGQGPEFLTYFQNEAQLEKSRLLSDRFSAERPKGSFSTLEIQRTEQGDSAMYLCASSSGGGPTATEAFFGQGTRLTVV.

This sequence joins TRBV18 and TRBJ2-7, with D maybe TRBD2 (6 bases). CDR3 size: 16 residues. Germline V gene sequence: CDR1 KGHSH, CDR2 LQKENI. Between the trimmed V and J ends, which lost 6 bases and 0 bases, there was a span of 18 bases. CDR3 in DNA: TGTGCCAGCTCTCAGTATGGAGGGGCTACCTCCTACGAGCAGTACTTC. It encodes CASSQYGGATSYEQYF.